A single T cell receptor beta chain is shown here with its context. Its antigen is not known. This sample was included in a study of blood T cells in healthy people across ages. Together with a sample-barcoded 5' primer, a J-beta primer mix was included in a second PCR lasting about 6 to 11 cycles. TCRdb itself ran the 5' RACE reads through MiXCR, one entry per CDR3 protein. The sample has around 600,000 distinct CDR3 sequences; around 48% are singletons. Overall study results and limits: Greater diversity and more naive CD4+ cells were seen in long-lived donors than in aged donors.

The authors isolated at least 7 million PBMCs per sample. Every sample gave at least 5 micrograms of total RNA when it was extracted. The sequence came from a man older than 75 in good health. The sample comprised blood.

CDR3 residues: CASSLGTGRQETQFF. The CDR3 DNA follows: TGTGCCAGCAGCTTGGGGACAGGGCGACAAGAGACCCAGTTCTTC. The chain is built from TRBV7-6 and TRBJ2-5; 9 nucleotides align to TRBD1. TRBJ2-1 explains the end of the DNA better; the J call may be wrong. Germline assignment: CDR1 SGHVS and CDR2 FNYEAQ. This CDR3 comprises 15 residues.